This T cell receptor beta chain stems from a study of blood T cells in healthy people across ages. Overall study results and limits: Any changes in expanded clonotypes were possibly confounded, as donor CMV status remained unknown.

Every donor gave 9 to 10 milliliters of peripheral blood. Total RNA, at least 6 micrograms per sample, was extracted from PBMCs. V was pared by 6 bases and J by 10 bases, with 22 bases between. The CDR3 contains 14 residues. Germline V CDR1 and CDR2: SQVTM, ANQGSEA. Primers used in a second PCR of roughly 6 to 11 cycles were a sample-barcoded 5' primer and a J-beta primer mix. Sequencing of every sample gave 3 million or more CDR3-containing paired-end reads. Each CDR3 protein is one row after TCRdb ran MiXCR on the 5' RACE reads. This table has about 1.4 million distinct CDR3 sequences, around 59% appearing once. Turning to this clonotype: The antigen remains undetermined. A much more abundant neighbour one base away suggests this may be a read error.

The TCR was taken from a man in his late teens or twenties in good health. V and J are TRBV29-1 and TRBJ2-1, with D perhaps assigned TRBD1 or TRBD2 (5 bases each). Sequenced: blood. The CDR3 loop is CSVLDSLLGYEQFF. CDR3 coding DNA: TGCAGCGTACTAGACAGTTTGCTCGGGTACGAGCAGTTCTTC.